Below are 31 T cell receptor beta chains sequenced from a single sample in a study of human T cells and chemical hapten exposure. Stated time point: pre-sensitization, week 0. Treatment defined: therapeutic diphenylcyclopropenone sensitization with weekly scalp DPC. From the RACE reads, TCRdb called clonotypes with MiXCR, one entry per CDR3 protein. The repertoire has roughly 80,000 distinct CDR3 sequences, 13% to 15% of them found once; the top ten carry about 4.9%. The sequences come from whole blood, collected in connection with sensitization to the hapten diphenylcyclopropenone (DPC). All receptors come from a woman in her forties or fifties with alopecia areata. Some clones in this sample may be carry-over from other donors' samples.

This chain connects TRBV9 to TRBJ1-1; D ambiguous. The germline CDR1 and CDR2 sequences are SGDLS and YYNGEE. The V and J ends lost 3 bases and 2 bases respectively, with 8 bases between them. The CDR3 loop spans 13 amino acids. The CDR3 region has the DNA TGTGCCAGCAGCGGGGTCTCCAACACTGAAGCTTTCTTT. Translation gives CASSGVSNTEAFF.

In its sample, this clonotype was seen a few times. This chain joins TRBV21-1 and TRBJ1-1; the D call in the table, TRBD1, was not verified against the DNA. TRBV21-1 is designated a pseudogene. The CDR3 contains 13 residues. The CDR3 loop reads CASSYPGCWQAFF. The CDR3, as DNA: TGTGCCAGCAGCTATCCCGGATGTTGGCAAGCTTTCTTT.

This clonotype was seen a handful of times. At one boundary the junction diverges from the germline segment, which might be a read error. CDR3: CASRGQGLLLGTELF. The CDR3 DNA sequence: TGCGCCAGCAGAGGACAGGGCCTCCTCTTAGGCACAGAGCTTTTT. The rearrangement joins TRBV10-2 to TRBJ2-2, with 8 positions matching TRBD1. Looked up from germline, CDR1 is WSHSY and CDR2 is SAAADI. The CDR3 extends over 15 amino acids.

The chain joins TRBV7-9 to TRBJ2-5; 8 bases map to TRBD1. Trimming at V came to 4 bases and at J to 0 bases, leaving 7 bases not matched to a gene. The CDR3 length is 16 residues. CDR1 and CDR2 from the germline V gene are SEHNR and FQNEAQ (reference sequence). The CDR3 region has the DNA TGTGCCAGCAGCTCGGGACAGGTGATGTACCAAGAGACCCAGTACTTC. Translation gives CASSSGQVMYQETQYF. Using reference TRBV7-9 and TRBJ2-5 for the parts outside the CDR3, the full variable domain is DTGVSQNPRHKITKRGQNVTFRCDPISEHNRLYWYRQTLGQGPEFLTYFQNEAQLEKSRLLSDRFSAERPKGSFSTLEIQRTEQGDSAMYLCASSSGQVMYQETQYFGPGTRLLVL.

This clonotype was detected only a few times. The chain is built from TRBV3-1 and TRBJ2-4; 15 bases line up with TRBD2. The CDR3 has 15 amino acids. Trimming removed 3 bases from V and 7 bases from J; junction bases left unmatched: 1. CDR1 and CDR2 (germline): LGHDT, YNNKEL (reference sequence). CDR3 nucleotides: TGTGCCAGCAGCCAGGGGACTAGCGGGAGGAACATTCAGTACTTC. As protein: CASSQGTSGRNIQYF.

The V gene is TRBV6-5, the J gene TRBJ2-2; TRBD2 agrees at 8 bases. This CDR3 is 14 amino acids long. V lost 7 bases and J lost 4; bases outside the gene matches: 5. CDR1 MNHEY and CDR2 SVGAGI come from the germline V gene. Here the CDR3 DNA reads TGTGCCAGCAAGGGACTAGGGCCCACCGGGGAGCTGTTTTTT. Protein: CASKGLGPTGELFF.

This sequence joins TRBV18 and TRBJ2-1; 10 bases align to TRBD2. J gave up 10 bases and V 2 bases, and 8 bases lay outside the gene matches. Germline V lookup: CDR1 KGHSH, CDR2 LQKENI. This CDR3 has 15 amino acids. DNA for the CDR3: TGTGCCAGCTCACCAAATAGCGGGAGGACGGGGGAGCAGTTCTTC. Encoded protein: CASSPNSGRTGEQFF.

This chain joins TRBV5-1 and TRBJ1-1; no reliable D call. The germline gives CDR1 SGHRS, CDR2 YFSETQ. This CDR3 is built from 16 residues. Trimming cost V 0 bases and J 2 bases, with 14 bases left between them. CDR3 protein: CASSLEAPQPNTEAFF. CDR3 sequence (DNA): TGCGCCAGCAGCTTGGAGGCCCCCCAGCCTAACACTGAAGCTTTCTTT.

This clonotype has only a few counts. The chain has TRBV7-8 and TRBJ1-1, with TRBD1 matching over 10 bases. CDR1 and CDR2 (germline): SGHVS, FQNEAQ. The V gene end was trimmed by 3 bases and the J gene end by 8 bases; junction bases not matched to a gene: 9. The CDR3 loop spans 15 amino acids. The CDR3 DNA follows: TGTGCCAGCAGCTTCCGGGACAGGGGTTCACGAGAAGCTTTCTTT. This encodes CASSFRDRGSREAFF.

This chain links TRBV10-3 with TRBJ2-7, with D possibly matching TRBD1 (6 bases). The germline gives CDR1 ENHRY, CDR2 SYGVKD. The CDR3 runs to 14 residues. Trimming left V 2 bases short and J 4 bases short, with 12 bases between. CDR3 DNA sequence: TGTGCCATCAGTGAGCAGGGGCCCACGTACGAGCAGTACTTC. It codes for CAISEQGPTYEQYF.

The sample holds a few counts of this clonotype. The genes are TRBV7-6 and TRBJ2-1; TRBD2 might be the D (7 bases). Germline loops: CDR1 SGHVS, CDR2 FNYEAQ. The V end was cut by 1 base, the J end by 12 bases, with 13 bases between. This CDR3 spans 13 amino acids. The CDR3 DNA follows: TGTGCCAGCAGCTTAGGCGGGGGCTGGGGGCAGTTCTTC. This encodes CASSLGGGWGQFF.

The chain carries TRBV20-1 and TRBJ2-2; possibly TRBD1 or TRBD2 for D (5 bases each). The V and J ends lost 3 bases and 4 bases respectively, with 9 bases between them. Germline-derived CDR1 and CDR2 are DFQATT and SNEGSKA (reference sequence). CDR3 length: 13 amino acids. The CDR3 reads CSASKGTTGELFF. The DNA of the CDR3 is TGCAGTGCTAGTAAGGGGACCACCGGGGAGCTGTTTTTT.

The CDR3 bases are TGCAGTGCTGCCCCCCCGGCAGAACGGGTGAACACTGAAGCTTTCTTT. Protein: CSAAPPAERVNTEAFF. This chain connects TRBV20-1 to TRBJ1-1; the D is unclear. The CDR3 spans 16 residues. Germline V CDR1 and CDR2: DFQATT, SNEGSKA (reference sequence). Trimming cost V 5 bases and J 0 bases, with 19 bases left between them.

Ten or more counts support this clonotype. The chain is built from TRBV20-1 and TRBJ1-2; D ambiguous. Germline values: CDR1 DFQATT, CDR2 SNEGSKA (reference sequence). V shed 3 bases and J shed 8 bases, with 16 bases lying between them. The CDR3 spans 13 residues. The CDR3 DNA is TGCAGTGCTAGTCAGCGGGGATCCGGCGGCTACACCTTC. This gives the protein CSASQRGSGGYTF.

The table lists this clonotype with a few counts. This CDR3 reads CASSRQGGNTEAFF. The CDR3 DNA is TGTGCCAGCAGCCGACAGGGAGGGAACACTGAAGCTTTCTTT. The rearrangement links TRBV12-3 or TRBV12-4 to TRBJ1-1; 7 bases match TRBD1. The trim removed 6 bases at V and 1 base at J, leaving 5 bases unmatched. CDR3 length: 14 amino acids.

In its sample, this clonotype was seen a few times. The chain uses TRBV10-3 and TRBJ1-5; D ambiguous. Germline CDR1 ENHRY, CDR2 SYGVKD. This CDR3 spans 13 amino acids. With 4 bases removed from V and 7 bases from J, the gap between germline ends came to 11 bases. The CDR3 bases are TGTGCCATCAGTGGGGGTGGAAGACAGCCCCAGCATTTT. As protein: CAISGGGRQPQHF.

This clonotype was found many times. The gene calls are TRBV29-1 and TRBJ1-5, with TRBD1 matching over 7 bases. This CDR3 spans 12 amino acids. CDR1 and CDR2 (germline): SQVTM, ANQGSEA. The J segment lost 5 bases and the V segment lost 7 bases, leaving 5 bases of the junction unmatched. CDR3 DNA: TGCAGCGCGGGACAGCTGGATCAGCCCCAGCATTTT. Protein product: CSAGQLDQPQHF.

This clonotype came up a few times. The gene calls are TRBV6-1 and TRBJ1-1, with 7 positions matching TRBD1. V lost 8 bases, J lost 1 base, and 7 bases stayed unmatched. The V gene's germline CDR1 is MNHNS and CDR2 SASEGT. The CDR3 has 14 residues. The CDR3 bases are TGTGCCAGCGACTATGACAGGGCGAACACTGAAGCTTTCTTT. The encoded protein is CASDYDRANTEAFF.

The chain carries TRBV28 and TRBJ1-1; 9 positions match TRBD1. CDR1 and CDR2 (germline): MDHEN, SYDVKM. The V segment lost 5 bases and the J segment 1 base; nucleotides outside the gene matches: 5. This CDR3 is built from 15 residues. CDR3 in DNA: TGTGCCAGCAGTCCGTGGGGACAGGGGAACACTGAAGCTTTCTTT. It is translated as CASSPWGQGNTEAFF.

The V gene is TRBV5-4, the J gene TRBJ2-2, with TRBD2 matching 7 bases. CDR1 is SGHNT and CDR2 is YYREEE in the germline V gene (reference sequence). V was pared by 3 bases and J by 5 bases, with 4 bases of the junction left unmatched. This CDR3 has 14 amino acids. CDR3 DNA sequence: TGTGCCAGCAGCTCAGCGGGAACTACCGGGGAGCTGTTTTTT. Residues: CASSSAGTTGELFF.

This clonotype turned up a few times. V is TRBV10-3 and J is TRBJ2-7; possible D gene TRBD1, 5 bases. CDR1 and CDR2 from the germline V gene are ENHRY and SYGVKD. The CDR3 covers 14 residues. V lost 6 bases and J lost 6, with 18 bases in between. CDR3 in amino acids: CAIRGWGQTGEQYF. The CDR3 coding sequence is TGTGCCATCAGAGGGTGGGGCCAGACGGGCGAGCAGTACTTC.

The chain recombines TRBV12-3 or TRBV12-4 with TRBJ2-5, with a possible D match to TRBD2 (5 bases). The CDR3 consists of 14 residues. Trimming removed 6 bases at V and 1 base at J, with 12 bases between. DNA for the CDR3: TGTGCCAGCAGCCTCGGACGGGGCCAAGAGACCCAGTACTTC. Its translation is CASSLGRGQETQYF.

This clonotype has at least ten counts. The chain links TRBV2 to TRBJ1-1, with D tentatively TRBD1 (5 bases). V was clipped by 4 bases and J by 1 base, with 7 bases between them. In germline, CDR1 is SNHLY, CDR2 FYNNEI. The CDR3 runs to 13 residues. The CDR3 region has the DNA TGTGCCAGCAGTGCTCAGGGGAACACTGAAGCTTTCTTT. Amino acids: CASSAQGNTEAFF.

This clonotype appeared a few times. This chain's CDR3 is CSANHGEKLFF. The DNA for the CDR3 is TGCAGTGCCAACCATGGGGAAAAACTGTTTTTT. The chain is built from TRBV20-1 and TRBJ1-4; D is uncertain. V gave up 6 bases and J gave up 8 bases, with 10 bases separating them. This CDR3 has 11 residues. Germline V gives CDR1 DFQATT, CDR2 SNEGSKA (reference sequence).

This clonotype was seen more than once but under ten times. V and J are TRBV29-1 and TRBJ2-3; D unclear. This CDR3 comprises 14 residues. Per the germline V gene, CDR1 is SQVTM and CDR2 is ANQGSEA. V was clipped by 8 bases and J by 2 bases, with 17 bases between them. CDR3 sequence reads: CSFGTGTFTDTQYF. In DNA, the CDR3 is TGCAGCTTCGGAACGGGCACATTCACAGATACGCAGTATTTT.

This clonotype appeared a few times. The V call is TRBV18, the J call TRBJ1-5, with TRBD1 matching over 7 bases. The CDR3 has 16 residues. The ends lost 5 bases at V and 0 bases at J; junction bases unmatched: 7. Germline CDR1 is KGHSH and CDR2 is LQKENI. The CDR3 DNA is TGTGCCAGCTCATCCGGACAGGCCGATAGCAATCAGCCCCAGCATTTT. It codes for CASSSGQADSNQPQHF.

This sequence joins TRBV11-2 and TRBJ2-7, with a possible D match to TRBD1 (6 bases). CDR3 length: 14 residues. V shed 1 base and J shed 6 bases, with 13 bases lying between them. Looked up from germline, CDR1 is SGHAT and CDR2 is FQNNGV. CDR3 residues: CASSLGTEVGEQYF. DNA for the CDR3: TGTGCCAGCAGCTTAGGGACAGAGGTGGGCGAGCAGTACTTC.

This clonotype was recorded a few times. The V gene is TRBV12-3 or TRBV12-4, the J gene TRBJ2-5; D is ambiguous. V was clipped by 4 bases and J by 1 base, with 10 bases between them. The CDR3 length is 14 residues. The CDR3: CASSYRLGQETQYF. CDR3 bases: TGTGCCAGCAGTTACCGACTGGGCCAAGAGACCCAGTACTTC.

This clonotype was recorded a few times. The J gene is TRBJ1-2, the V gene TRBV20-1, with 7 bases matching TRBD1. The CDR3 has 15 amino acids. In germline, CDR1 is DFQATT, CDR2 SNEGSKA (reference sequence). Trimming at V came to 0 bases and at J to 8 bases, leaving 12 bases not matched to a gene. The CDR3 sequence is CSARDVGTARGGYTF. The CDR3 nucleotides read TGCAGTGCTAGAGACGTGGGGACAGCAAGAGGAGGCTACACCTTC.

V usage is TRBV7-9 and J usage is TRBJ2-7; no clear D gene. The germline V and J ends were trimmed by 5 bases and 2 bases, with 13 bases remaining between them. The CDR3 runs to 14 residues. Germline CDR1 is SEHNR and CDR2 is FQNEAQ (reference sequence). CDR3 sequence reads: CASSPGRIPYEQYF. The CDR3 coding sequence is TGTGCCAGCAGCCCTGGACGGATACCCTACGAGCAGTACTTC.

In its sample, this clonotype was seen a few times. The chain joins TRBV5-4 to TRBJ1-5; 7 positions agree with TRBD1. Germline CDR1 and CDR2: SGHNT and YYREEE (reference sequence). V gave up 4 bases and J gave up 7 bases; unmatched junction bases: 5. CDR3 size: 13 residues. The CDR3 loop is CASSHRGGQPQHF. The CDR3 DNA reads TGTGCCAGCAGCCACAGGGGTGGCCAGCCCCAGCATTTT.